Below, 19 T cell receptor beta chains from the same sample are listed, as sequenced in a study of blood T cell repertoires in COVID-19. Some clones are missing from TCRdb's copy, which holds only in-frame ones; the method was immunoSEQ multiplex PCR. The table has 200,000 to 300,000 clones, about 90% seen once. Sequenced: peripheral blood. The receptors shown here come from a man of 80 years or more with acute or convalescent COVID-19.

The chain carries TRBV4-3 and TRBJ2-1; 8 bases map to TRBD2. The V and J ends lost 4 bases and 5 bases, in that order; junction bases with no gene match: 7. Germline V gene lookup returns CDR1 LGHNA and CDR2 YSLEER. There are 15 residues in the CDR3. CDR3 bases: TGCGCCAGCAGCCCGCTAGCGGGCCCTGACAATGAGCAGTTCTTC. It translates to CASSPLAGPDNEQFF.

In regard to this clone: Other DNA sequences in the sample encode the same CDR3. The chain has TRBV11-3 and TRBJ2-3, with a possible D match to TRBD1 (6 bases). Trimming shortened V by 5 bases and J by 0 bases, and 9 bases separated the two germline ends. The CDR3 is made up of 14 amino acids. Germline CDR1 is SGHNT and CDR2 is YENEEA. CDR3 in DNA: TGTGCCAGCAGCATCGGACAGAGCACAGATACGCAGTATTTT. This gives the protein CASSIGQSTDTQYF.

The genes are TRBV18 and TRBJ2-7; 9 bases fit TRBD1. The germline V gene encodes CDR1 KGHSH and CDR2 LQKENI. Losses at the gene ends were 0 bases for V and 3 bases for J; bases not matched to a gene: 6. There are 16 residues in the CDR3. The CDR3 spells CASSPPTGTGNYEQYF. The CDR3 nucleotides are TGTGCCAGCTCACCACCCACCGGGACAGGGAACTACGAGCAGTACTTC.

The rearrangement links TRBV7-9 to TRBJ1-2; D is unclear. This CDR3 has 14 residues. Trimming took off 7 bases at V and 4 bases at J, with 16 bases between the two ends. Germline V gene sequence: CDR1 SEHNR, CDR2 FQNEAQ (reference sequence). The CDR3 loop reads CASNKDGFVYGYTF. Written as DNA, the CDR3 is TGTGCCAGCAACAAAGACGGGTTCGTCTATGGCTACACCTTC.

The chain couples TRBV9 to TRBJ2-3, with TRBD2 matching 10 bases. From germline, CDR1 is SGDLS and CDR2 YYNGEE. This CDR3 has 15 residues. V lost 4 bases to trimming and J lost 0 bases; unmatched junction nucleotides: 2. The CDR3 spells CASSWTSGSTDTQYF. The CDR3, as DNA: TGTGCCAGCAGCTGGACTAGCGGCAGCACAGATACGCAGTATTTT.

The J gene is TRBJ1-1, the V gene TRBV7-9; TRBD1 is a possible D gene (5 bases). The CDR3 covers 14 residues. Germline V gene data show CDR1 as SEHNR and CDR2 as FQNEAQ (reference sequence). Trimming removed 1 base from V and 5 bases from J, with 11 bases in between. CDR3 sequence: CASSLEVRGTEAFF. DNA for the CDR3: TGTGCCAGCAGCTTAGAAGTTAGGGGAACTGAAGCTTTCTTT.

In nucleotides, the CDR3 is TGTGCCAGCAGCTTGGTCGGTAGCTCCTACGAGCAGTACTTC. It yields the protein CASSLVGSSYEQYF. V is TRBV5-4 and J is TRBJ2-7; D not certain. Between the trimmed V and J ends, which lost 0 bases and 0 bases, there was a span of 7 bases. This CDR3 spans 14 amino acids. The germline V gene has CDR1 SGHNT and CDR2 YYREEE (reference sequence). Based on the CDR3 plus reference TRBV5-4 and TRBJ2-7, the full variable domain is ETGVTQSPTHLIKTRGQQVTLRCSSQSGHNTVSWYQQALGQGPQFIFQYYREEENGRGNFPPRFSGLQFPNYSSELNVNALELDDSALYLCASSLVGSSYEQYFGPGTRLTVT.

The genes are TRBV28 and TRBJ1-2; TRBD1 matches at 7 bases. V gave up 5 bases and J gave up 4 bases; unmatched junction bases: 10. Germline CDR1 MDHEN, CDR2 SYDVKM. This CDR3 has 15 residues. This chain's CDR3 is CASSRPRQGIYGYTF. Here the CDR3 DNA reads TGTGCCAGCAGTCGACCAAGACAGGGCATCTATGGCTACACCTTC.

This chain links TRBV6-2 or TRBV6-3 with TRBJ2-7; 10 bases are a match to TRBD2. The CDR3 spans 14 residues. Germline CDR1 is MNHEY and CDR2 is SVGEGT. Germline trimming cut 6 bases from V and 3 bases from J; bases unmatched to any gene: 5. CDR3 DNA: TGTGCCAGCAGCCAACTAGCGGGGTTCTACGAGCAGTACTTC. It encodes CASSQLAGFYEQYF.

The chain uses TRBV11-2 and TRBJ2-7; D is unclear. Germline V lookup: CDR1 SGHAT, CDR2 FQNNGV. V lost 1 base to trimming and J lost 4 bases, with 17 bases between them. The CDR3 is 16 residues long. CDR3 in amino acids: CASSLVTSARRYEQYF. As DNA, the CDR3 is TGTGCCAGCAGCTTAGTCACTTCGGCCCGGAGATACGAGCAGTACTTC.

This sequence joins TRBV6-2 or TRBV6-3 and TRBJ2-2; unclear D gene. The ends were cut back, 6 bases at V and 2 bases at J, with 25 bases in the middle. Germline values: CDR1 MNHEY, CDR2 SVGEGT. The CDR3 runs 19 residues. CDR3 in amino acids: CASSFLGQNNHLNTGELFF. The CDR3 region has the DNA TGTGCCAGCAGCTTCCTTGGCCAGAATAACCACCTCAACACCGGGGAGCTGTTTTTT.

The chain employs TRBV5-8 and TRBJ1-1, with 8 positions matching TRBD1. This CDR3 is 14 amino acids long. From germline, CDR1 is SGHTS and CDR2 YDEGEE. The J segment lost 2 bases and the V segment lost 1 base, leaving 1 base of the junction unmatched. In nucleotides, the CDR3 is TGTGCCAGCAGCTTGACAGGGGGAAACACTGAAGCTTTCTTT. This sequence encodes CASSLTGGNTEAFF.

The chain links TRBV2 to TRBJ2-5; D gene uncertain. Per the germline V gene, CDR1 is SNHLY and CDR2 is FYNNEI. Trimming took 6 bases from V and 7 from J, leaving 12 bases between them. The length of the CDR3 is 12 residues. The CDR3 loop reads CASSSRVGTQYF. As DNA, the CDR3 is TGTGCCAGCAGCAGCCGGGTGGGGACCCAGTACTTC.

V gene TRBV25-1 combines with J gene TRBJ1-1; D ambiguous. V was cut by 1 base and J by 12 bases, with 15 bases left in between. The CDR3 contains 13 residues. The germline V gene encodes CDR1 MGHDK and CDR2 SYGVNS. The CDR3 loop reads CASSESPPTQTFF. As DNA, the CDR3 is TGTGCCAGCAGTGAATCCCCCCCCACACAAACTTTCTTT.

The chain employs TRBV27 and TRBJ2-5; D might be TRBD1 (7 bases). Trimming removed 7 bases at V and 5 bases at J, with 14 bases between. This CDR3 has 13 residues. Germline V gene sequence: CDR1 MNHEY, CDR2 SMNVEV (reference sequence). The CDR3 protein is CASTPRGRETQYF. The CDR3 DNA follows: TGTGCCAGCACCCCCAGGGGGAGGGAGACCCAGTACTTC.

The gene calls are TRBV10-3 and TRBJ2-7; 7 bases match TRBD1. The CDR3 is 14 amino acids. Looked up from germline, CDR1 is ENHRY and CDR2 is SYGVKD. Losses at the gene ends were 4 bases for V and 5 bases for J; bases not matched to a gene: 8. This CDR3 reads CAISGAGGYDEQYF. The DNA of the CDR3 is TGTGCCATCAGTGGTGCAGGGGGTTATGACGAGCAGTACTTC.

The chain has TRBV4-1 and TRBJ1-1; D uncertain. The ends were cut back, 1 base at V and 6 bases at J, with 15 bases in the middle. This CDR3 is built from 15 residues. Germline assignment: CDR1 MGHRA and CDR2 YSYEKL. CDR3 loop: CASSQGSSGLAEAFF. In nucleotides, the CDR3 is TGCGCCAGCAGCCAAGGGAGCTCGGGGTTGGCTGAAGCTTTCTTT.

This clone has just a few counts. The chain has TRBV9 and TRBJ2-5; D unclear. Germline assignment: CDR1 SGDLS and CDR2 YYNGEE. V was pared by 4 bases and J by 4 bases, with 20 bases between. The CDR3 extends over 16 amino acids. CDR3 sequence reads: CASSPEPGPGGETQYF. CDR3 coding DNA: TGTGCCAGCAGCCCAGAACCGGGTCCCGGTGGAGAGACCCAGTACTTC.

This rearrangement joins TRBV7-9 to TRBJ1-5; weak D call: TRBD1 (5 bases). CDR3 length equals 14 residues. V shed 5 bases and J shed 5 bases, with 13 bases lying between them. CDR1 is SEHNR and CDR2 is FQNEAQ in the germline V gene (reference sequence). DNA of the CDR3: TGTGCCAGCAGCCCTTCCGGGGGTTATCAGCCCCAGCATTTT. This sequence encodes CASSPSGGYQPQHF. Drawing the rest from reference TRBV7-9 and TRBJ1-5, the complete variable domain is DTGVSQNPRHKITKRGQNVTFRCDPISEHNRLYWYRQTLGQGPEFLTYFQNEAQLEKSRLLSDRFSAERPKGSFSTLEIQRTEQGDSAMYLCASSPSGGYQPQHFGDGTRLSIL.